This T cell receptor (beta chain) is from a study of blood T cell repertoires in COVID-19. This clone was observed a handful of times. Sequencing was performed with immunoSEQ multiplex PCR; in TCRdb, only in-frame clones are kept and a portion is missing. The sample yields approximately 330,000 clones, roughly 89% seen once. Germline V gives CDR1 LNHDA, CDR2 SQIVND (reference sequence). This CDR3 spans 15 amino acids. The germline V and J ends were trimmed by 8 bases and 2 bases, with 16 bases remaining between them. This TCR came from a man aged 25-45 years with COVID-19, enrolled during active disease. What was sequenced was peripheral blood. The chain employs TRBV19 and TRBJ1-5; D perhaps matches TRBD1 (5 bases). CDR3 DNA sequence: TGTGCCAGTCACGGGCCGGACACCGGCAATCAGCCCCAGCATTTT. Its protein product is CASHGPDTGNQPQHF. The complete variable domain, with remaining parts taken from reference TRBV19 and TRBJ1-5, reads DGGITQSPKYLFRKEGQNVTLSCEQNLNHDAMYWYRQDPGQGLRLIYYSQIVNDFQKGDIAEGYSVSREKKESFPLTVTSAQKNPTAFYLCASHGPDTGNQPQHFGDGTRLSIL.